This T cell receptor beta chain was recorded in a study of blood T cells in healthy people across ages. Regarding the study as a whole: More naive CD4+ cells and higher diversity marked long-lived donors relative to aged donors.

A second PCR of roughly 6 to 12 cycles used a sample-barcoded 5' primer and a J-beta primer mix. Each cDNA molecule, via a template-switch adaptor with 12 random nucleotides, was tagged. Each of the samples gave a minimum of 2.5 million paired-end reads that contained CDR3. TCRdb re-called the 5' RACE reads with MiXCR, one entry per CDR3 protein. Among approximately 880,000 distinct CDR3 sequences listed, about 44% were seen once. The donors, all healthy, were Caucasians living in Russia, aged about 6 to 90. Comment on this clonotype: The antigen is not known.

V was pared by 2 bases and J by 1 base, with 8 bases between. Germline lookup yields CDR1 KGHSH and CDR2 LQKENI. This CDR3 has 14 residues. Sequenced material: blood. The source of this sequence is a man aged 25-45 years in good health. The J gene is TRBJ1-1, the V gene TRBV18; D not certain. In nucleotides, the CDR3 is TGTGCCAGCTCACCAAAACAGACGAACACTGAAGCTTTCTTT. Translation: CASSPKQTNTEAFF.